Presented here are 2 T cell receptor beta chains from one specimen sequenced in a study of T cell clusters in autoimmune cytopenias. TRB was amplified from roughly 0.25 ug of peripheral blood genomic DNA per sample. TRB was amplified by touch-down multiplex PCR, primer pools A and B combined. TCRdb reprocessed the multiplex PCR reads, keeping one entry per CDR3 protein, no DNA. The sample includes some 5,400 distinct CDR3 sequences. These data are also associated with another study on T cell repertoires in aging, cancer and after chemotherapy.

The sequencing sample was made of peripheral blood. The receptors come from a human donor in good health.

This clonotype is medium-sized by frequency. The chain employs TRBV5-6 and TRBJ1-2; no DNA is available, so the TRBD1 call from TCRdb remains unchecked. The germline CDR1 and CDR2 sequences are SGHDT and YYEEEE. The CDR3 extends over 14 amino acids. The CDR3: CASSSRGRERGYTF.

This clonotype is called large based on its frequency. CDR3 loop: CSVELRDYEQYF. The chain uses TRBV29-1 and TRBJ2-7. Germline loops: CDR1 SQVTM, CDR2 ANQGSEA. This CDR3 spans 12 amino acids.